This T cell receptor (beta chain) stems from a study of blood T cell repertoires in COVID-19. Across the whole study: Material from acute and convalescent COVID-19 was sourced from the United States, Italy and Spain.

Clones were read by immunoSEQ multiplex PCR, and TCRdb kept only the in-frame ones, dropping some. The table records about 100,000 clones, 80% to 90% of them present only once. Study members were between roughly 18 and 100 years old and lived in approximately 25 US regions. Assignments of participants to cohorts depended upon their own reported clinical history. The TCR was taken from a woman aged 50 to 65 who had recovered from COVID-19. The sequenced sample was PBMCs or T cells enriched from blood (not recorded which).

The CDR3 coding sequence is TGTGCCAGTAGTAGCACCGGGAACTACGAGCAGTACTTC. This sequence encodes CASSSTGNYEQYF. V gene TRBV19 combines with J gene TRBJ2-7; a weak D match, TRBD2 (5 bases). Between the trimmed V and J ends, which lost 4 bases and 3 bases, there was a span of 10 bases. CDR1 is LNHDA and CDR2 is SQIVND in the germline V gene (reference sequence). CDR3 size: 13 residues.